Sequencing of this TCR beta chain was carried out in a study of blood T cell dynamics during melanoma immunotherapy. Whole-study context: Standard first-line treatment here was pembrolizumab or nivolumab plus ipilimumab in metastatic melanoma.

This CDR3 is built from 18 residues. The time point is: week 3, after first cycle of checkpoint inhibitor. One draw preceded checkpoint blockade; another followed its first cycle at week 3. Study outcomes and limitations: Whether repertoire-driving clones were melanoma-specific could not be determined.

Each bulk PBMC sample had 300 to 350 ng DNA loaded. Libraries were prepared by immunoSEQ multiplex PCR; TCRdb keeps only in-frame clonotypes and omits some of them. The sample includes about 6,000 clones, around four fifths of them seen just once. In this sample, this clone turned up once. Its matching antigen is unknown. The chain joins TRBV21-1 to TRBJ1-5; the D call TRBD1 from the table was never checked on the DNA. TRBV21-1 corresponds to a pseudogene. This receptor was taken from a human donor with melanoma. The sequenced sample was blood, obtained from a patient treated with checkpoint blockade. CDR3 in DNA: TGTGCCAGCAGCAAGACAGGGGGCCTGAGAGTAAGCAATCAGCCCCAGCATTTT. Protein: CASSKTGGLRVSNQPQHF.